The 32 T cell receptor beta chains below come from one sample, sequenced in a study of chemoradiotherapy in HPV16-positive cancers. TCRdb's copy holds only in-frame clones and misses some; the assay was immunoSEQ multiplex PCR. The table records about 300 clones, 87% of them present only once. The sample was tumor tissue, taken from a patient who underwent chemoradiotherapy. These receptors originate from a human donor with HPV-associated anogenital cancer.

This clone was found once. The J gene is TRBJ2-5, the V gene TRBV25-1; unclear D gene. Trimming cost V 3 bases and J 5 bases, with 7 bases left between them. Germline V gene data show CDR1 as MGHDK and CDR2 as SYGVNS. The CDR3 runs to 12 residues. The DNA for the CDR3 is TGTGCCAGCAGTGATTACACGGAGACCCAGTACTTC. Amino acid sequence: CASSDYTETQYF.

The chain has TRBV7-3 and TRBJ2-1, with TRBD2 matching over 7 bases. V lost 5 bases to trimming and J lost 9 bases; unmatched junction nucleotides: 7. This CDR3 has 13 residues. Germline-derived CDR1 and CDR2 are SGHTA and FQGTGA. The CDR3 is CASSVKRGGEQFF. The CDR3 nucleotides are TGTGCCAGCAGCGTTAAGCGGGGCGGTGAGCAGTTCTTC.

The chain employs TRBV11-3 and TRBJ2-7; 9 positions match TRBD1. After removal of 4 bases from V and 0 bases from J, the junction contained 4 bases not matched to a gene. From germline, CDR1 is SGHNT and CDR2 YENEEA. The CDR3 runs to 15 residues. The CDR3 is CASSSGQGYSYEQYF. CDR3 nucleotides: TGTGCCAGCAGCTCGGGACAGGGCTACTCCTACGAGCAGTACTTC.

The CDR3 bases are TGTGCCAGCAGCGTAGGAAGCACATCACAAGAGACCCAGTACTTC. Protein product: CASSVGSTSQETQYF. The chain links TRBV9 to TRBJ2-5; D ambiguous. Looked up from germline, CDR1 is SGDLS and CDR2 is YYNGEE. The CDR3 covers 15 residues. V shed 0 bases and J shed 2 bases, with 11 bases lying between them. The full variable domain, rest sourced from reference TRBV9 and TRBJ2-5, is DSGVTQTPKHLITATGQRVTLRCSPRSGDLSVYWYQQSLDQGLQFLIQYYNGEERAKGNILERFSAQQFPDLHSELNLSSLELGDSALYFCASSVGSTSQETQYFGPGTRLLVL.

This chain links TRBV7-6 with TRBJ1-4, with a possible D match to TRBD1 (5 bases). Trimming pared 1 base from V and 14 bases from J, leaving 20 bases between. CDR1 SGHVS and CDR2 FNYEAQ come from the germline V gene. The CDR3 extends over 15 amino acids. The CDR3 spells CASSLGPGSGAGLFF. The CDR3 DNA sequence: TGTGCCAGCAGCTTAGGCCCAGGGTCTGGGGCCGGCCTGTTTTTT.

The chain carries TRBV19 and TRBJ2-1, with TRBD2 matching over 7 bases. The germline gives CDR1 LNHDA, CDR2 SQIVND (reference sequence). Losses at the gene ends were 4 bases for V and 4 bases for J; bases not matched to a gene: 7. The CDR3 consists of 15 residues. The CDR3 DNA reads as TGTGCCAGTAGTACAACTAGCGAGCCATACAATGAGCAGTTCTTC. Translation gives CASSTTSEPYNEQFF.

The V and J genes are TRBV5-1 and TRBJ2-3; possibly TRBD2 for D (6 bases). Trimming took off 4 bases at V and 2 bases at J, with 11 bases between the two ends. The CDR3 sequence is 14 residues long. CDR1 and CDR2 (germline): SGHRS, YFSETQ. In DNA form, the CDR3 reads TGCGCCAGCAGCCCTCGGGACTCCACAGATACGCAGTATTTT. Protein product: CASSPRDSTDTQYF.

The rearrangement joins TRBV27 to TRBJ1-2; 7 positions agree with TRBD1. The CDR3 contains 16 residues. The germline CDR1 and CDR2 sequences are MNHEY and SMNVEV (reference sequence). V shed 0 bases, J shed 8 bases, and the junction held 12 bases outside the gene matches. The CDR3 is CASSLSWTGGGGGYTF. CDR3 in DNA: TGTGCCAGCAGTTTATCCTGGACAGGAGGGGGCGGCGGCTACACCTTC.

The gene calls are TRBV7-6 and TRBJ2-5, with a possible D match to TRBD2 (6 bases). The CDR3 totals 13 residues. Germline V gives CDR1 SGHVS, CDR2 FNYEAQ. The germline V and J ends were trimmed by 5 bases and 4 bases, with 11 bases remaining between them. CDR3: CASSPGVLETQYF. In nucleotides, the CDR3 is TGTGCCAGCAGCCCGGGGGTATTAGAGACCCAGTACTTC. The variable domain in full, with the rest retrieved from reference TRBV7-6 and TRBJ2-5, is GAGVSQSPRYKVTKRGQDVALRCDPISGHVSLYWYRQALGQGPEFLTYFNYEAQQDKSGLPNDRFSAERPEGSISTLTIQRTEQRDSAMYRCASSPGVLETQYFGPGTRLLVL.

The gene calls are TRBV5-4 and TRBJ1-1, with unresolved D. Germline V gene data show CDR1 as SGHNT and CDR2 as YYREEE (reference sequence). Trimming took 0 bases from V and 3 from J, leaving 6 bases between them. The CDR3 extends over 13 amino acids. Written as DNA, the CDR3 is TGTGCCAGCAGCTTGGAACCCGACACTGAAGCTTTCTTT. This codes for CASSLEPDTEAFF. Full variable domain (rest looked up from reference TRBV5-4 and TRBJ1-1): ETGVTQSPTHLIKTRGQQVTLRCSSQSGHNTVSWYQQALGQGPQFIFQYYREEENGRGNFPPRFSGLQFPNYSSELNVNALELDDSALYLCASSLEPDTEAFFGQGTRLTVV.

CDR3 region: CASSDSTSGSTDTQYF. CDR3 coding DNA: TGTGCCAGCAGTGACTCGACTAGCGGGAGCACAGATACGCAGTATTTT. The rearrangement links TRBV6-4 to TRBJ2-3; 10 bases fit TRBD2. The CDR3 has 16 amino acids. Trimming took 0 bases from V and 0 from J; bases not matched to a gene: 0. The germline CDR1 and CDR2 sequences are MRHNA and SNTAGT.

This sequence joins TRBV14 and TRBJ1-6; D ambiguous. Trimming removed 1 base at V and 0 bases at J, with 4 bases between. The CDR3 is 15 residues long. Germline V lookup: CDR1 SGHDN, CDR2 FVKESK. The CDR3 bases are TGTGCCAGCAGCCAAGGGGGCTCCTATAATTCACCCCTCCACTTT. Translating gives CASSQGGSYNSPLHF.

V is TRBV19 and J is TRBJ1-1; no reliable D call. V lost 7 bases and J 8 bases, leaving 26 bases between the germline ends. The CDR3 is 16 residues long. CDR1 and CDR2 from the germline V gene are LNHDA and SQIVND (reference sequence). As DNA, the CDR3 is TGTGCCAGTAATGGTAACCGGGGTACCTTGTCTCCGGAAGCTTTCTTT. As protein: CASNGNRGTLSPEAFF. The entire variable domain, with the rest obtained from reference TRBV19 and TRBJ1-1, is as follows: DGGITQSPKYLFRKEGQNVTLSCEQNLNHDAMYWYRQDPGQGLRLIYYSQIVNDFQKGDIAEGYSVSREKKESFPLTVTSAQKNPTAFYLCASNGNRGTLSPEAFFGQGTRLTVV.

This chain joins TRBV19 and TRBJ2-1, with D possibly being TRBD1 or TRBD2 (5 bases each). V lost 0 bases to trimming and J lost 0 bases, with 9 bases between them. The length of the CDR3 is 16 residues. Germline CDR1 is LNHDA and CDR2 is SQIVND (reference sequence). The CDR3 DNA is TGTGCCAGTAGTATAGACGGGACGGGCTCCTACAATGAGCAGTTCTTC. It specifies CASSIDGTGSYNEQFF.

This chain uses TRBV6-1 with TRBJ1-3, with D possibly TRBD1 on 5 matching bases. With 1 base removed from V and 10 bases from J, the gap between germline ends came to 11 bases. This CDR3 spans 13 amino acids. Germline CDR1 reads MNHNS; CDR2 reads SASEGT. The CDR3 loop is CASSEGQQETIYF. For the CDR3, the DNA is TGTGCCAGCAGTGAAGGTCAACAGGAAACCATATATTTT.

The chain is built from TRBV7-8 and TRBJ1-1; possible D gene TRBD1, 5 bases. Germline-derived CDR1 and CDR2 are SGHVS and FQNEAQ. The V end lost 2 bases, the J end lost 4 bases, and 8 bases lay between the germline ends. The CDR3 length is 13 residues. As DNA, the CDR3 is TGTGCCAGCAGCTTAACCGGGGGCACTGAAGCTTTCTTT. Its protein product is CASSLTGGTEAFF.

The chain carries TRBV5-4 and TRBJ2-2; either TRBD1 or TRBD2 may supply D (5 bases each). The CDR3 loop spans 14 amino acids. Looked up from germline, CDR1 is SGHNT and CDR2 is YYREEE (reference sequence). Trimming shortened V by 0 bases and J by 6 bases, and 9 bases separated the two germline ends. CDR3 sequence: CASSLGGDAGELFF. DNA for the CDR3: TGTGCCAGCAGCTTGGGAGGGGATGCCGGGGAGCTGTTTTTT.

The CDR3 coding sequence is TGTGCCAGCAGCTTAGATGGGGGGAAAGAGCAGTACTTC. Its protein is CASSLDGGKEQYF. The chain uses TRBV7-9 and TRBJ2-7; D perhaps matches TRBD2 (6 bases). Trimming cost V 1 base and J 7 bases, with 11 bases left between them. The CDR3 contains 13 residues. Germline CDR1 and CDR2: SEHNR and FQNEAQ (reference sequence).

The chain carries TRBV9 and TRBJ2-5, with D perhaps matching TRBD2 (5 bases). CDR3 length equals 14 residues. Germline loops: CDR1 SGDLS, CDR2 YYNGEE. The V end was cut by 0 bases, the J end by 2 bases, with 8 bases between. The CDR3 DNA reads TGTGCCAGCAGCGTAGCCGGGATGCAAGAGACCCAGTACTTC. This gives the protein CASSVAGMQETQYF.

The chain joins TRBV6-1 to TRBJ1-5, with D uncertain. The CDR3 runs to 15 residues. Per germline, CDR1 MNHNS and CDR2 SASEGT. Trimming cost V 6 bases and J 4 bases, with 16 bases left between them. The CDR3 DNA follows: TGTGCCAGCAGATCCCCCCGGGTGCCTAATCAGCCCCAGCATTTT. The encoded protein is CASRSPRVPNQPQHF.

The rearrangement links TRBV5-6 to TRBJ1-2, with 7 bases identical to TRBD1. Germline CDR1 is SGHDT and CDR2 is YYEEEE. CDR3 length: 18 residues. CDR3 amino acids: CTSWAQGPSREYYYGYTF. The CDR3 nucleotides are TGTACTTCCTGGGCACAGGGGCCGAGTAGAGAGTATTACTATGGCTACACCTTC. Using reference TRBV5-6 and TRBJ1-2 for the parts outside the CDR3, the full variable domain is DAGVTQSPTHLIKTRGQQVTLRCSPKSGHDTVSWYQQALGQGPQFIFQYYEEEERQRGNFPDRFSGHQFPNYSSELNVNALLLGDSALYLCTSWAQGPSREYYYGYTFGSGTRLTVV.

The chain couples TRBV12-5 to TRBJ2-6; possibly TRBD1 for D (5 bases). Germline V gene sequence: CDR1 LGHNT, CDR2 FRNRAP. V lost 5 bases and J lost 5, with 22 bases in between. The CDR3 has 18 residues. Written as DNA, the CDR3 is TGTGCTAGTGGTCAAGTTACTGCAGGACAAAGTCGGGCCAACGTCCTGACTTTC. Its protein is CASGQVTAGQSRANVLTF.

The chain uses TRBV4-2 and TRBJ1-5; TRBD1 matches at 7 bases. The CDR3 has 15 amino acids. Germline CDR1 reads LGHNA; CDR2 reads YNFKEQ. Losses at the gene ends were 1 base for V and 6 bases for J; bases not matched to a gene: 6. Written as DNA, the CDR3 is TGTGCCAGCAGCCAAGCCGACAGGGAAGGTCAGCCCCAGCATTTT. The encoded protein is CASSQADREGQPQHF.

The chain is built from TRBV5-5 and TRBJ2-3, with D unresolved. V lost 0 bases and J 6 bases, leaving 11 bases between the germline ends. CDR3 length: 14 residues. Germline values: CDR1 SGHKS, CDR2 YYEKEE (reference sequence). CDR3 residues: CASSLESEIDTQYF. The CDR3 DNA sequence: TGTGCCAGCAGCTTGGAATCGGAGATCGATACGCAGTATTTT.

The CDR3 DNA follows: TGTGCCATCAGTGGAGGGGGCAATGAAAAACTGTTTTTT. It codes for CAISGGGNEKLFF. The V gene is TRBV10-3, the J gene TRBJ1-4; 7 nucleotides align to TRBD1. V dropped 4 bases and J dropped 5; count of bases not matched to a gene: 1. The germline CDR1 and CDR2 sequences are ENHRY and SYGVKD. The CDR3 covers 13 residues.

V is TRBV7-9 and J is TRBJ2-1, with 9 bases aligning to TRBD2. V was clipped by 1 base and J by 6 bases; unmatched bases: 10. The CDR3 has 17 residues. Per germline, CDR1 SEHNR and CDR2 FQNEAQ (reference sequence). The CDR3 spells CASSLGGGGALGNEQFF. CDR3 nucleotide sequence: TGTGCCAGCAGCTTAGGTGGCGGGGGGGCCTTGGGCAATGAGCAGTTCTTC.

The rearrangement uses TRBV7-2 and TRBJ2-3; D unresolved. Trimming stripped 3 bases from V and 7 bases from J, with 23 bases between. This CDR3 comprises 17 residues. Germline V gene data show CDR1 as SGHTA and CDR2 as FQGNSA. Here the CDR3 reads CASSLDEWGVNENTQYF. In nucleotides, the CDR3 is TGTGCCAGCAGCTTGGATGAATGGGGTGTTAACGAGAATACGCAGTATTTT.

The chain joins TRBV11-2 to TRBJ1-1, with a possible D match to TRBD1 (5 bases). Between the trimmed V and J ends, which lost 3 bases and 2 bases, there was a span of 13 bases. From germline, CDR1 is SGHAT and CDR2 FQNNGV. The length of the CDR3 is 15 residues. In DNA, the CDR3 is TGTGCCAGCAGCTTGGGGCAGGCTTTTAACACTGAAGCTTTCTTT. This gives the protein CASSLGQAFNTEAFF.

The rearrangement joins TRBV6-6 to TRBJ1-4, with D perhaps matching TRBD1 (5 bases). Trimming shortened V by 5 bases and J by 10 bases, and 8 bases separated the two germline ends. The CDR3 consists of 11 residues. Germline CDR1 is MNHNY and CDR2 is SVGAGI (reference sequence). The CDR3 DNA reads TGTGCCAGCAGTCCAGGGCGAAAACTGTTTTTT. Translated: CASSPGRKLFF.

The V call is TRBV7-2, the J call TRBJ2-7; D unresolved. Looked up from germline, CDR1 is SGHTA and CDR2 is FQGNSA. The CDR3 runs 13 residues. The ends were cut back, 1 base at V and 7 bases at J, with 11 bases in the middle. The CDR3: CASSLDGWAEQYF. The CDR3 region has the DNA TGTGCCAGCAGCTTAGACGGTTGGGCTGAGCAGTACTTC.

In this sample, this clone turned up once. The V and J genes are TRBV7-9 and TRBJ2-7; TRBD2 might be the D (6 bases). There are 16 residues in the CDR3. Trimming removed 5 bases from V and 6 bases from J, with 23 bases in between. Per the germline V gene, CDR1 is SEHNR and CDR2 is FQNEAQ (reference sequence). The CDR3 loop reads CASSPLSGARGSEQYF. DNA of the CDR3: TGTGCCAGCAGCCCCCTTTCGGGAGCAAGAGGTTCCGAGCAGTACTTC.

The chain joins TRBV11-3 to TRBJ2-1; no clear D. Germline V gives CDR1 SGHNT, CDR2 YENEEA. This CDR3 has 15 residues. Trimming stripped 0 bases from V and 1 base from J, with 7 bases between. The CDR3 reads CASSLDVGSYNEQFF. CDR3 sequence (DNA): TGTGCCAGCAGCTTAGATGTAGGATCCTACAATGAGCAGTTCTTC.